These 13 T cell receptor beta chains were sequenced from one sample in a study of blood T cell repertoires in COVID-19. Data came from immunoSEQ multiplex PCR; TCRdb stores just in-frame clones and leaves some out. The sample lists 400,000 to 450,000 clones; around 88% were seen once. Sequencing was performed on peripheral blood. The receptors derive from a woman aged 45-65 years with COVID-19, enrolled during active disease.

The chain joins TRBV30 to TRBJ1-5; D may be TRBD1 (5 bases). V dropped 3 bases and J dropped 5 bases, with 20 bases sitting between them. This CDR3 region has 16 residues. The V gene's germline CDR1 is GTSNPN and CDR2 SVGIG (reference sequence). The CDR3 DNA is TGTGCCTGGAGAGCGAAAGGGGTTAGCCCAGATCAGCCCCAGCATTTT. Its translation: CAWRAKGVSPDQPQHF.

The CDR3 loop reads CASSLVYGATNEKLFF. CDR3 nucleotide sequence: TGTGCCAGCAGCTTAGTATATGGAGCAACTAATGAAAAACTGTTTTTT. The J gene is TRBJ1-4, the V gene TRBV11-2; D unclear. The CDR3 loop spans 16 amino acids. Germline values: CDR1 SGHAT, CDR2 FQNNGV. V dropped 1 base and J dropped 0 bases, with 9 bases sitting between them.

The V gene is TRBV24-1, the J gene TRBJ2-3; D is possibly TRBD2 (6 bases). The CDR3 runs to 13 residues. Deletions cut 3 bases from V and 10 bases from J, with 13 bases between. CDR1 is KGHDR and CDR2 is SFDVKD in the germline V gene. The CDR3 is CATSDRIAEAQYF. The CDR3 bases are TGTGCCACCAGTGATCGTATAGCGGAAGCGCAGTATTTT.

J is TRBJ2-7 and V is TRBV7-2, with 10 bases aligning to TRBD1. Germline V gene sequence: CDR1 SGHTA, CDR2 FQGNSA. V gave up 5 bases and J gave up 5 bases; unmatched junction bases: 6. This CDR3 comprises 14 residues. Here the CDR3 DNA reads TGTGCCAGCAGCCCGGGGACAGGGGCCCACGAGCAGTACTTC. Residues: CASSPGTGAHEQYF.

The chain employs TRBV7-9 and TRBJ2-3, with TRBD1 matching over 8 bases. This CDR3 has 17 residues. The trim removed 4 bases at V and 2 bases at J, leaving 11 bases unmatched. Germline CDR1 SEHNR, CDR2 FQNEAQ (reference sequence). CDR3 sequence: CASSSTGPGQDTDTQYF. The CDR3 bases are TGTGCCAGCAGCTCGACAGGCCCGGGACAGGACACAGATACGCAGTATTTT.

The V gene is TRBV11-2, the J gene TRBJ2-2, with D possibly being TRBD2 (5 bases). This CDR3 has 14 residues. CDR1 and CDR2 (germline): SGHAT, FQNNGV. V gave up 2 bases and J gave up 4 bases, with 8 bases separating them. CDR3 region: CASSLRGITGELFF. The CDR3 nucleotides are TGTGCCAGCAGCTTAAGAGGGATCACCGGGGAGCTGTTTTTT.

The V gene is TRBV2, the J gene TRBJ2-3; the D gene is possibly TRBD1 (6 bases). Germline loops: CDR1 SNHLY, CDR2 FYNNEI. V was shortened by 1 base and J by 2 bases, with 10 bases between the two germline ends. There are 15 residues in the CDR3. As DNA, the CDR3 is TGTGCCAGCAGTGAAGGAGGGGGACCCACAGATACGCAGTATTTT. Its protein is CASSEGGGPTDTQYF.

J is TRBJ1-5 and V is TRBV7-2; TRBD1 aligns across 7 bases. Germline loops: CDR1 SGHTA, CDR2 FQGNSA. V lost 6 bases and J lost 4; bases outside the gene matches: 3. The CDR3 spans 13 residues. The CDR3 DNA sequence: TGTGCCAGCAGTAGACAGGGAAATCAGCCCCAGCATTTT. Translating it yields CASSRQGNQPQHF.

The chain is built from TRBV2 and TRBJ2-3; 14 bases map to TRBD2. This CDR3 has 15 residues. The germline CDR1 and CDR2 sequences are SNHLY and FYNNEI. V was pared by 10 bases and J by 1 base, with 4 bases of the junction left unmatched. This chain's CDR3 is CANGLAGGRTDTQYF. CDR3 DNA: TGTGCCAACGGACTAGCGGGGGGCCGCACAGATACGCAGTATTTT.

This chain uses TRBV24-1 with TRBJ2-7; 10 nucleotides match TRBD2. Unmatched junction bases numbered 7, after V lost 0 bases and J lost 3 bases. CDR3 length equals 17 residues. Germline CDR1 and CDR2: KGHDR and SFDVKD. The CDR3 reads CATSDLPGLATSYEQYF. The CDR3, as DNA: TGTGCCACCAGTGATTTGCCGGGACTAGCGACGAGCTACGAGCAGTACTTC.

This clone was seen a single time. The gene calls are TRBV7-9 and TRBJ2-1, with a tentative D call TRBD2 (7 bases). The CDR3 contains 14 residues. The V gene's germline CDR1 is SEHNR and CDR2 FQNEAQ (reference sequence). The V gene lost 8 bases and the J gene lost 3 bases, with 14 bases spanning the gap. The CDR3 is CASASGDIYNEQFF. The CDR3 region has the DNA TGTGCCAGCGCGAGCGGGGACATCTACAATGAGCAGTTCTTC. The full variable domain, with the rest looked up from reference TRBV7-9 and TRBJ2-1, is DTGVSQNPRHKITKRGQNVTFRCDPISEHNRLYWYRQTLGQGPEFLTYFQNEAQLEKSRLLSDRFSAERPKGSFSTLEIQRTEQGDSAMYLCASASGDIYNEQFFGPGTRLTVL.

Points on this clone: Other DNA sequences in this sample translate to the same CDR3. The V gene is TRBV6-5, the J gene TRBJ1-2, with D possibly matching TRBD1 (6 bases). Germline lookup yields CDR1 MNHEY and CDR2 SVGAGI. Deletions cut 0 bases from V and 4 bases from J, with 12 bases between. The length of the CDR3 is 15 residues. The chain's CDR3 is CASSYSTGSTYGYTF. CDR3 sequence (DNA): TGTGCCAGCAGTTACTCGACAGGCTCGACCTATGGCTACACCTTC.

There are a few counts of this clone. The genes are TRBV3-1 (or the pseudogene TRBV3-2) and TRBJ1-2, with TRBD1 identical over 8 bases. The V segment lost 4 bases and the J segment 3 bases; nucleotides outside the gene matches: 4. The CDR3 runs 14 residues. Germline lookup yields CDR1 LGHDT and CDR2 YNNKEL (reference sequence). As DNA, the CDR3 is TGTGCCAGCAGCCGGGGACAGGATCACTATGGCTACACCTTC. Residues: CASSRGQDHYGYTF.